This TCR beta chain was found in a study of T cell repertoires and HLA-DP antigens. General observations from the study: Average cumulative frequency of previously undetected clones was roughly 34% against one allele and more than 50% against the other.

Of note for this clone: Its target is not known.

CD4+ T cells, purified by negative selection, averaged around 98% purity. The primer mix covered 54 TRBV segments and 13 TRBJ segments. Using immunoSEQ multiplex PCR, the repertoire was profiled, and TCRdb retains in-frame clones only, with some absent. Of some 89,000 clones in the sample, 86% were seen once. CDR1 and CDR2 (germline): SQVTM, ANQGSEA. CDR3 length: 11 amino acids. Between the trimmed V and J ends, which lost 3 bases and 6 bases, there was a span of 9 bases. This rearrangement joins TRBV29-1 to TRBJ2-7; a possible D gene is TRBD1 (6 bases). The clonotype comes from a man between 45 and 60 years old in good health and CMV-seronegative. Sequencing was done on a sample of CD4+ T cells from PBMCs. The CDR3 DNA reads TGCAGCGTTGATCAGGGGCTCGAGCAGTACTTC. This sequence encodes CSVDQGLEQYF.